These 20 T cell receptor beta chains originate from one sample sequenced in a study of post-analysis software for immune sequencing data. Unique molecular identifiers featured in each of the TCR beta cDNA libraries. MiXCR, run by TCRdb on the PCR reads, gives a single entry per CDR3 protein. Among roughly 800,000 distinct CDR3 sequences listed, approximately 57% were seen once. Study-wide results and limits: Patients used about five TRBV segments, including TRBV5-6, TRBV5-1 and TRBV20-1, more often than controls.

These TCRs' antigens remain unknown. The specimen was blood. These TCRs come from a girl between 10 and 17 years old with multiple sclerosis.

This clonotype was seen a few times. The CDR3 DNA reads TGTGCCAGCAGCGTAGATCTGCCTAGCGGGAGCACAGATACGCAGTATTTT. Translating it yields CASSVDLPSGSTDTQYF. The chain recombines TRBV9 with TRBJ2-3, with TRBD2 matching 8 bases. CDR3 length equals 17 residues. V was clipped by 0 bases and J by 0 bases; unmatched bases: 6. The germline CDR1 and CDR2 sequences are SGDLS and YYNGEE.

J is TRBJ2-5 and V is TRBV12-3 or TRBV12-4; 9 bases align to TRBD1. This CDR3 spans 14 amino acids. V lost 6 bases and J lost 5; bases outside the gene matches: 7. The CDR3 DNA is TGTGCCAGCAGCGGACAGGGGAATCAGGAGACCCAGTACTTC. Its translation is CASSGQGNQETQYF.

CDR3 residues: CASSPGWSYEQYF. In DNA form, the CDR3 reads TGTGCCAGCAGCCCGGGTTGGTCCTACGAGCAGTACTTC. The J gene is TRBJ2-7, the V gene TRBV5-6; D is unclear. Trimming took 4 bases from V and 1 from J, leaving 9 bases between them. The CDR3 is made up of 13 amino acids. Germline assignment: CDR1 SGHDT and CDR2 YYEEEE.

The chain uses TRBV7-9 and TRBJ2-6, with D tentatively TRBD1 or TRBD2 (5 bases each). V was trimmed by 4 bases and J by 0 bases, leaving 10 bases between them. CDR1 SEHNR and CDR2 FQNEAQ come from the germline V gene (reference sequence). The CDR3 is 16 amino acids. CDR3 bases: TGTGCCAGCAGCTCGGGGCAGGGCTCTGGGGCCAACGTCCTGACTTTC. Amino acid sequence: CASSSGQGSGANVLTF.

This clonotype was seen a handful of times. The J gene is TRBJ2-7, the V gene TRBV12-3 or TRBV12-4, with TRBD1 matching over 12 bases. The V gene end was trimmed by 2 bases and the J gene end by 0 bases; junction bases not matched to a gene: 5. The CDR3 covers 17 residues. The CDR3, as DNA: TGTGCCAGCAGTTTAAAATTGGGACAGGGGGCCTCCTACGAGCAGTACTTC. Its protein product is CASSLKLGQGASYEQYF.

Comment on this clonotype: The CDR3 ends on some other residue instead of the conserved phenylalanine or tryptophan, so this is likely a read error. The chain carries TRBV5-1 and TRBJ1-6, with 8 bases matching TRBD1. CDR1 SGHRS and CDR2 YFSETQ come from the germline V gene. This CDR3 is built from 15 residues. V gave up 2 bases and J gave up 8 bases; unmatched junction bases: 6. CDR3: CASSLEQGAHSPLHL. Here the CDR3 DNA reads TGCGCCAGCAGCTTAGAGCAGGGGGCTCATTCACCCCTCCACCTT.

The chain recombines TRBV20-1 with TRBJ2-3; 8 bases align to TRBD1. V trimming: 6 bases; J trimming: 1 base; junction bases outside the gene matches: 6. The germline CDR1 and CDR2 sequences are DFQATT and SNEGSKA (reference sequence). The CDR3 sequence is 14 residues long. The CDR3 nucleotides are TGCAGTGCAGCAGGGGGCGCGGGCACAGATACGCAGTATTTT. Protein sequence: CSAAGGAGTDTQYF.

In DNA, the CDR3 is TGTGCCAGCAGTTACCAGATAAGGGGCGCTGGGAATGGCTACACCTTC. Amino acid sequence: CASSYQIRGAGNGYTF. The V and J genes are TRBV6-5 and TRBJ1-2; D perhaps matches TRBD1 (5 bases). Trimming took off 2 bases at V and 6 bases at J, with 19 bases between the two ends. CDR3 size: 16 residues. From germline, CDR1 is MNHEY and CDR2 SVGAGI.

The chain has TRBV9 and TRBJ2-5, with TRBD2 matching 11 bases. The J call could be wrong; TRBJ2-7 is a better fit for the DNA end. Germline CDR1 SGDLS, CDR2 YYNGEE. CDR3 length equals 15 residues. The CDR3 coding sequence is TGTGCCAGCAGCGTAATGGCTAGCGGGGGGTACGAGCAGTACTTC. Residues: CASSVMASGGYEQYF.

V is TRBV7-6 and J is TRBJ2-5; D remains ambiguous. The CDR3 has 13 residues. V was trimmed by 6 bases and J by 0 bases, leaving 8 bases between them. Per germline, CDR1 SGHVS and CDR2 FNYEAQ. This CDR3 reads CASSSQNQETQYF. CDR3 nucleotide sequence: TGTGCCAGCAGTTCGCAGAACCAAGAGACCCAGTACTTC. Supplemented by reference TRBV7-6 and TRBJ2-5, the full variable domain reads GAGVSQSPRYKVTKRGQDVALRCDPISGHVSLYWYRQALGQGPEFLTYFNYEAQQDKSGLPNDRFSAERPEGSISTLTIQRTEQRDSAMYRCASSSQNQETQYFGPGTRLLVL.

This clonotype was detected a few times. J is TRBJ2-7 and V is TRBV20-1; D is unclear. In germline, CDR1 is DFQATT, CDR2 SNEGSKA (reference sequence). Trimming took off 0 bases at V and 4 bases at J, with 10 bases between the two ends. CDR3 length equals 13 residues. The CDR3 spells CSARETSQYEQYF. The CDR3 nucleotides read TGCAGTGCTAGAGAAACGTCCCAGTACGAGCAGTACTTC.

V and J are TRBV21-1 and TRBJ2-4; the table assigns TRBD2, which was not confirmed against the DNA. TRBV21-1 is labeled a pseudogene. The length of the CDR3 is 15 residues. As DNA, the CDR3 is TGTGCCAGCGCGCGGGGGGATCGAGCCAAAAACATTCAGTACTTC. The encoded protein is CASARGDRAKNIQYF.

Notes on this clonotype: A read error may be the cause here, since a much bigger clone is one base away. V usage is TRBV12-3 or TRBV12-4 and J usage is TRBJ2-1; 7 bases are shared with TRBD2. The CDR3 is made up of 15 amino acids. The CDR3 DNA reads as TGTACCAGCAGTCTCCAGGGAGGGCGGGAGAATGAGCAGTTCTTC. Protein sequence: CTSSLQGGRENEQFF.

This clonotype was detected a few times. This chain connects TRBV3-1 to TRBJ1-6, with 8 bases identical to TRBD1. Germline CDR1 reads LGHDT; CDR2 reads YNNKEL (reference sequence). The CDR3 is made up of 15 amino acids. With 7 bases clipped from V and 2 bases from J, the junction kept 4 bases outside the gene matches. The CDR3 bases are TGTGCCAGCATGCCGGGACAGGCCTATAATTCACCCCTCCACTTT. Translated, it gives CASMPGQAYNSPLHF.

The rearrangement joins TRBV7-8 to TRBJ2-3; the D is unclear. From germline, CDR1 is SGHVS and CDR2 FQNEAQ. The CDR3 sequence is 16 residues long. Between the trimmed V and J ends, which lost 5 bases and 3 bases, there was a span of 18 bases. The CDR3 loop reads CASSAPRVPDTDTQYF. As DNA, the CDR3 is TGTGCCAGCAGCGCCCCCAGAGTTCCAGATACAGATACGCAGTATTTT.

This clonotype appeared once. CDR3 sequence (DNA): TGCAGTGCTAGCCTGACTAGCGGACTGTACGAGCAGTACTTC. It codes for CSASLTSGLYEQYF. The chain has TRBV20-1 and TRBJ2-7, with 9 bases matching TRBD2. Germline assignment: CDR1 DFQATT and CDR2 SNEGSKA (reference sequence). J lost 4 bases, V lost 3 bases, and 7 bases had no gene match. This CDR3 comprises 14 residues.

The rearrangement uses TRBV12-3 or TRBV12-4 and TRBJ2-3, with TRBD2 matching over 11 bases. With V trimmed by 6 bases and J by 4 bases, 6 bases remained unmatched. This CDR3 contains 15 residues. In nucleotides, the CDR3 is TGTGCCAGCAGCGTAGCGGGAGGGATCGCAGATACGCAGTATTTT. Protein sequence: CASSVAGGIADTQYF.

DNA of the CDR3: TGTGCCAGCAGCTTAACGTTGGCTAGTAATGAGCAGTTCTTC. Residues: CASSLTLASNEQFF. The chain uses TRBV7-3 and TRBJ2-1; D call uncertain. CDR1 is SGHTA, CDR2 FQGTGA, per germline. V lost 0 bases to trimming and J lost 7 bases, with 10 bases between them. This CDR3 has 14 amino acids.

The chain joins TRBV6-6 to TRBJ2-5, with 9 positions matching TRBD2. Germline V gene sequence: CDR1 MNHNY, CDR2 SVGAGI (reference sequence). This CDR3 has 14 amino acids. The V segment lost 6 bases and the J segment 1 base; nucleotides outside the gene matches: 3. CDR3 residues: CASRIAGVQETQYF. The CDR3 DNA is TGTGCCAGCAGAATAGCGGGAGTCCAAGAGACCCAGTACTTC.

The chain employs TRBV4-1 and TRBJ2-5; D not certain. Germline lookup yields CDR1 MGHRA and CDR2 YSYEKL. V lost 1 base, J lost 2 bases, and 5 bases lay in between. The CDR3 is 13 residues long. The CDR3 reads CASSQARQETQYF. In nucleotides, the CDR3 is TGCGCCAGCAGCCAAGCCAGACAAGAGACCCAGTACTTC.